Included here is one T cell receptor beta chain sequence, with context. The antigen is undetermined. The CDR3 contains 15 residues. Trimming removed 1 base from V and 4 bases from J, with 12 bases in between. Ipilimumab-mediated CTLA-4 blockade plus focal radiation was given to patients having chemo-refractory metastatic non-small-cell lung cancer. TCRdb's table, derived via immunoSEQ multiplex PCR, lists solely in-frame clones and lacks some. The table includes approximately 72,000 clones, more than 75% detected once. This record belongs to a study of radiotherapy plus CTLA-4 blockade in lung cancer. General study results and limits: Reports identified early blood T cell clone dynamics, with interferon-beta, as the best response predictor. In blood, TCR clones derived from the tumor expanded after radiotherapy plus ipilimumab.

The V gene is TRBV5-3, the J gene TRBJ1-3, with no clear D. TRBV5-3 is known as an ORF, though its function is uncertain. This TCR was sampled from a human donor with non-small cell lung cancer who had a complete response to radiotherapy plus ipilimumab. This specimen was peripheral blood, taken from a patient treated with radiotherapy plus ipilimumab. CDR3 bases: TGTGCCAGAAGCTTGAAGAAAGGGTGCGGAAACACCATATATTTT. This gives the protein CARSLKKGCGNTIYF.